This TCR beta chain derives from a study of blood T cell repertoires in COVID-19. Turning to the study itself: Italy, Spain and the United States were the sources of the convalescent and acute COVID-19 samples. Sources were T cells, B-cell-depleted T cells, or PBMCs; the material itself was cDNA or gDNA.

V shed 8 bases and J shed 2 bases, with 18 bases lying between them. This CDR3 is built from 15 residues. CDR1 is LNHDA and CDR2 is SQIVND in the germline V gene (reference sequence). In the authors' methods: Estimation of nucleated cell counts was performed using reference gene primer amplification. Here immunoSEQ multiplex PCR was the method, and the copy in TCRdb shows in-frame clones only, minus some. For V, J and clone size, that table is used; D and trimming come from the DNA. This table holds around 270,000 clones, around nine tenths found once. Which cohort a participant joined came from the clinical history participants gave.

Sequenced material: PBMCs or T cells enriched from blood (not recorded which). V gene TRBV19 combines with J gene TRBJ1-1; no clear D. The source is a woman between 40 and 50 years old who had been exposed to COVID-19. For the CDR3, the DNA is TGTGCCAGTTCACCCAGAGGCGGGGAAAACACTGAAGCTTTCTTT. Its protein product is CASSPRGGENTEAFF.